The rows below give T cell receptor beta chains drawn from one sample of a study of T-cell memory formation after mild COVID-19. TCRdb processed the 5' RACE reads anew with MiXCR; each CDR3 protein has one entry. This sample carries approximately 150,000 distinct CDR3 sequences, about 14% of them seen once, and the ten largest clones take roughly an eighth. The source material was PBMCs or a T cell subset sorted from them (not recorded which). Receptor source: an adult woman who had mild COVID-19 (a few samples of this study predate the infection). Cell type and time point are not known. Each CDR3 is given with its conserved first and last residue. A D gene is named only where the DNA matches it firmly. A clone size is listed for some rows: how often the clone was seen (once, few, many), or a class if it is expanded.

TRBV12-3/TRBV12-4,NA,NA,TRBJ2-3,TGTGCCAGCAGTTTAGACGGCAGGGCTACCAGGGATACGCAGTATTTT,CASSLDGRATRDTQYF
TRBV12-3/TRBV12-4,few,NA,TRBJ1-2,TGTGCCAGCAGTTTGACGGGCAGTGGTGGCTACACCTTC,CASSLTGSGGYTF
TRBV25-1,NA,NA,TRBJ1-3,TGTGCCAGCAGTGAGGCCCACGAAATCCCTGGAAACACCATATATTTT,CASSEAHEIPGNTIYF
TRBV18,NA,NA,TRBJ2-1,TGTGCCAGCTCACCAAATTCTCCGGGACTCTACTACAATGAGCAGTTCTTC,CASSPNSPGLYYNEQFF
TRBV5-1,NA,NA,TRBJ1-6,TGCGCCAGCAGCTTGAGTGGATCACCCCTCCACTTT,CASSLSGSPLHF
TRBV6-6,NA,NA,TRBJ1-1,TGTGCCAGCAGTTACCCGAATCGAGGATTCTCGGACACTGAAGCTTTCTTT,CASSYPNRGFSDTEAFF
TRBV4-2,NA,NA,TRBJ1-3,TGTGCCAGCAGCCAAGTTAGCAGTTTCTCTGGAAACACCATATATTTT,CASSQVSSFSGNTIYF
TRBV29-1,few,NA,TRBJ2-1,TGCAGCGTTGATGACCTCGGGGAGATTGGTGAGCAGTTCTTC,CSVDDLGEIGEQFF
TRBV27,few,NA,TRBJ2-3,TGTGCCAGCAGTATCCTAATCCAGGGTTCAGGGAGCACAGATACGCAGTATTTT,CASSILIQGSGSTDTQYF
TRBV20-1,NA,TRBD2,TRBJ2-3,TGCAGTGCCACCCGGACTAGCGGGGGACCCAGCACAGATACGCAGTATTTT,CSATRTSGGPSTDTQYF
TRBV11-2,few,NA,TRBJ1-5,TGTGCCAGCAGCTTAGGCTTGGGGGGCACCTTCAATCAGCCCCAGCATTTT,CASSLGLGGTFNQPQHF
TRBV9,few,TRBD2,TRBJ2-3,TGTGCCAGCAGCGTAGATCGCGGGAGGGCCGGAGATACGCAGTATTTT,CASSVDRGRAGDTQYF
TRBV5-1,few,TRBD1,TRBJ2-1,TGCGCCAGCAGCTGGGGGACAGCCTACAATGAGCAGTTCTTC,CASSWGTAYNEQFF
TRBV11-2,NA,NA,TRBJ2-1,TGTGCCAGCAGCTTAGAACCTAATATCAATGAGCAGTTCTTC,CASSLEPNINEQFF
TRBV29-1,few,TRBD2,TRBJ2-1,TGCAGCGTTGACGGGGGGATCGATGAGCAGTTCTTC,CSVDGGIDEQFF
TRBV12-3/TRBV12-4,NA,NA,TRBJ2-2,TGTGCCAGCAGTTTGTCTATCGGGATGAACACCGGGGAGCTGTTTTTT,CASSLSIGMNTGELFF
TRBV6-6,NA,NA,TRBJ1-1,TGTGCCAGCACCCCCGGAGGTAGGAATACTGAAGCTTTCTTT,CASTPGGRNTEAFF
TRBV7-2,many,TRBD2,TRBJ2-1,TGTGCCAGCAGCTTAGGACCTAGCGGTGAGCAGTTCTTC,CASSLGPSGEQFF
TRBV9,NA,TRBD1,TRBJ2-7,TGTGCCAGCAGCGTAAGGGACAGGGGGCGCGAGCAGTACTTC,CASSVRDRGREQYF
TRBV12-3/TRBV12-4,few,TRBD1,TRBJ2-5,TGTGCCAGCAGAACGACAGGGGGCCCGGAGACCCAGTACTTC,CASRTTGGPETQYF
TRBV7-6,few,NA,TRBJ2-2,TGTGCCAGCAGCCCCCCAGGTCTAACGAACACCGGGGAGCTGTTTTTT,CASSPPGLTNTGELFF
TRBV5-1,few,NA,TRBJ2-1,TGCGCCAGCAGCTTGAGGGCAGGACCCTACAATGAGCAGTTCTTC,CASSLRAGPYNEQFF
TRBV13,few,NA,TRBJ2-1,TGTGCCAGCAGCTTTCGACCGAGCTCCTACAATGAGCAGTTCTTC,CASSFRPSSYNEQFF
TRBV4-3,NA,NA,TRBJ1-2,TGCGCCAGCAGCCAAGATTGGGAACAGGCCTATGGCTACACCTTC,CASSQDWEQAYGYTF
TRBV5-1,NA,NA,TRBJ2-1,TGCGCCAGCAGCCTGGGGGACGAATACAATGAGCAGTTCTTC,CASSLGDEYNEQFF
TRBV6-5,few,NA,TRBJ2-7,TGTGCCAGCAGCCACGGGCTAGCGGAGCAGTACTTC,CASSHGLAEQYF
TRBV7-8,few,NA,TRBJ1-5,TGTGCCAGCAGCTTAGATGTTGAGGCGGCGGTCAATCAGCCCCAGCATTTT,CASSLDVEAAVNQPQHF
TRBV20-1,few,NA,TRBJ1-2,TGCAGTGCTAGAGAATCAAAGTCTAACTATGGCTACACCTTC,CSARESKSNYGYTF